These 24 T cell receptor beta chains originate from one sample sequenced in a study of T cell repertoires in cytomegalovirus infection. MiXCR was run by TCRdb on the reads, yielding one entry per CDR3 protein. The sample has a few hundred thousand distinct CDR3 sequences; roughly 22% are singletons. Sequencing input: CD8+ T cells from PBMCs. The source is a human donor in good health (CMV status not recorded). Some clones in this sample may be carry-over from other donors' samples.

This clonotype occurred a few times. V and J are TRBV19 and TRBJ1-1; the D is unclear. From germline, CDR1 is LNHDA and CDR2 SQIVND (reference sequence). Trimming took off 5 bases at V and 4 bases at J, with 17 bases between the two ends. The CDR3 is made up of 15 amino acids. The CDR3 bases are TGTGCCAGTAGTCCCGGCTTCGGATGGGGCACTGAAGCTTTCTTT. It yields the protein CASSPGFGWGTEAFF.

CDR3 bases: TGTGCCAGCAGACTAGCAGGCAATGAGCAGTTCTTC. Translation: CASRLAGNEQFF. This chain joins TRBV7-9 and TRBJ2-1; TRBD2 is a possible D gene (6 bases). Germline-derived CDR1 and CDR2 are SEHNR and FQNEAQ (reference sequence). The CDR3 covers 12 residues. V was clipped by 6 bases and J by 6 bases, with 9 bases between them.

The chain recombines TRBV28 with TRBJ2-3; possibly TRBD2 for D (5 bases). CDR1 and CDR2 from the germline V gene are MDHEN and SYDVKM. Trimming shortened V by 4 bases and J by 0 bases, and 8 bases separated the two germline ends. The CDR3 extends over 14 amino acids. The CDR3 here is CASSSGGSTDTQYF. DNA of the CDR3: TGTGCCAGCAGTTCCGGAGGTAGCACAGATACGCAGTATTTT.

The chain employs TRBV7-6 and TRBJ1-1; TRBD1 is a possible D gene (5 bases). V dropped 0 bases and J dropped 5 bases, with 16 bases sitting between them. Germline loops: CDR1 SGHVS, CDR2 FNYEAQ. CDR3 length: 16 residues. CDR3 sequence (DNA): TGTGCCAGCAGCTTAGCCGTGTCCGGGGGTGGAACTGAAGCTTTCTTT. As protein: CASSLAVSGGGTEAFF.

This clonotype was counted ten times or more. The chain links TRBV7-2 to TRBJ2-7, with D possibly TRBD1 on 7 matching bases. Germline assignment: CDR1 SGHTA and CDR2 FQGNSA. The CDR3 is made up of 15 amino acids. Trimming removed 0 bases from V and 4 bases from J, with 13 bases in between. The CDR3 bases are TGTGCCAGCAGCTTAGCGCCAGGGGGAGGATACGAGCAGTACTTC. Translating gives CASSLAPGGGYEQYF.

This clonotype has ten or more counts. The chain joins TRBV7-2 to TRBJ2-2; TRBD1 matches 9 bases. The CDR3 has 16 residues. The V gene's germline CDR1 is SGHTA and CDR2 FQGNSA. V was clipped by 7 bases and J by 3 bases; unmatched bases: 9. DNA of the CDR3: TGTGCCAGCACCGGAACAGGGGGCGACTACACCGGGGAGCTGTTTTTT. Encoded protein: CASTGTGGDYTGELFF. Complete variable domain (other parts from reference TRBV7-2 and TRBJ2-2): GAGVSQSPSNKVTEKGKDVELRCDPISGHTALYWYRQSLGQGLEFLIYFQGNSAPDKSGLPSDRFSAERTGGSVSTLTIQRTQQEDSAVYLCASTGTGGDYTGELFFGEGSRLTVL.

This clonotype was detected only a few times. The rearrangement joins TRBV7-9 to TRBJ2-7; 9 nucleotides align to TRBD1. V gave up 5 bases and J gave up 9 bases; unmatched junction bases: 5. Germline V gene data show CDR1 as SEHNR and CDR2 as FQNEAQ (reference sequence). The CDR3 length is 12 residues. The CDR3, as DNA: TGTGCCAGCAGCGGGGACAGGGATCCGCAGTACTTC. Its translation: CASSGDRDPQYF.

The J gene is TRBJ2-2, the V gene TRBV6-6, with TRBD2 as a possible D gene (6 bases). V was shortened by 6 bases and J by 1 base, with 15 bases between the two germline ends. CDR1 is MNHNY, CDR2 SVGAGI, per germline (reference sequence). The CDR3 extends over 16 amino acids. CDR3 coding DNA: TGTGCCAGCAGCAGGGACTCCCCAAAGAACACCGGGGAGCTGTTTTTT. It encodes CASSRDSPKNTGELFF.

J is TRBJ2-2 and V is TRBV2, with a tentative D call TRBD1 (6 bases). V gave up 4 bases and J gave up 2 bases, with 11 bases separating them. The CDR3 has 15 residues. Germline V lookup: CDR1 SNHLY, CDR2 FYNNEI. For the CDR3, the DNA is TGTGCCAGCAGTGGAGGACAGTTTAACACCGGGGAGCTGTTTTTT. Translating gives CASSGGQFNTGELFF. Complete variable domain (other parts from reference TRBV2 and TRBJ2-2): EPEVTQTPSHQVTQMGQEVILRCVPISNHLYFYWYRQILGQKVEFLVSFYNNEISEKSEIFDDQFSVERPDGSNFTLKIRSTKLEDSAMYFCASSGGQFNTGELFFGEGSRLTVL.

This clonotype was recorded a few times. This rearrangement joins TRBV5-6 to TRBJ2-7, with 11 bases aligning to TRBD2. After removal of 3 bases from V and 2 bases from J, the junction contained 10 bases not matched to a gene. The CDR3 contains 17 residues. Looked up from germline, CDR1 is SGHDT and CDR2 is YYEEEE. CDR3 DNA: TGTGCCAGCAGCTGGAGCGGACTAGCGGGCTCCACCTACGAGCAGTACTTC. Protein sequence: CASSWSGLAGSTYEQYF.

This clonotype appeared many times. V is TRBV7-2 and J is TRBJ2-2, with D hard to call. Trimming stripped 1 base from V and 4 bases from J, with 7 bases between. The CDR3 runs to 14 residues. Germline V lookup: CDR1 SGHTA, CDR2 FQGNSA. The CDR3 DNA sequence: TGTGCCAGCAGCTTAGTACTACTCACCGGGGAGCTGTTTTTT. Amino acids: CASSLVLLTGELFF.

This clonotype has a handful of counts. The chain has TRBV7-9 and TRBJ2-5, with 9 bases matching TRBD1. J gave up 5 bases and V 5 bases, and 6 bases lay outside the gene matches. Germline CDR1 is SEHNR and CDR2 is FQNEAQ (reference sequence). The CDR3 runs to 14 residues. The CDR3 DNA follows: TGTGCCAGCAGCCAGGGACAGGGTACGGAGACCCAGTACTTC. Encoded protein: CASSQGQGTETQYF.

The sample holds many counts of this clonotype. This rearrangement joins TRBV4-1 to TRBJ2-7; TRBD2 is a possible D gene (6 bases). This CDR3 has 13 residues. CDR1 and CDR2 from the germline V gene are MGHRA and YSYEKL. V lost 1 base, J lost 4 bases, and 8 bases lay in between. This CDR3 reads CASSQGDLYEQYF. CDR3 DNA: TGCGCCAGCAGCCAAGGGGACTTATACGAGCAGTACTTC.

A note on this clonotype: Its ends do not fully match the called genes, so a read error is possible. CDR3 loop: CAGSKLAGVHTGELFF. CDR3 nucleotide sequence: TGTGCCGGCAGCAAGCTAGCGGGGGTGCACACCGGGGAGCTGTTTTTT. This chain uses TRBV7-9 with TRBJ2-2; 10 bases match TRBD2. This CDR3 region has 16 residues. Germline lookup yields CDR1 SEHNR and CDR2 FQNEAQ (reference sequence).

The chain employs TRBV11-2 and TRBJ2-5; D possibly uses TRBD1 or TRBD2 (5 bases each). Trimming took off 1 base at V and 2 bases at J, with 14 bases between the two ends. This CDR3 contains 16 residues. Germline assignment: CDR1 SGHAT and CDR2 FQNNGV. The CDR3 region has the DNA TGTGCCAGCAGCTTAGGCTACGGGGCCAATCAAGAGACCCAGTACTTC. This sequence encodes CASSLGYGANQETQYF.

The rearrangement uses TRBV11-2 and TRBJ1-1; D call uncertain. V gave up 2 bases and J gave up 6 bases, with 7 bases separating them. The CDR3 has 12 amino acids. Per germline, CDR1 SGHAT and CDR2 FQNNGV. The CDR3: CASSLIRPEAFF. The DNA for the CDR3 is TGTGCCAGCAGCTTAATCAGGCCTGAAGCTTTCTTT.

This rearrangement joins TRBV19 to TRBJ1-2; 7 nucleotides agree with TRBD1. Losses at the gene ends were 7 bases for V and 8 bases for J; bases not matched to a gene: 13. CDR1 and CDR2 (germline): LNHDA, SQIVND (reference sequence). The CDR3 consists of 14 residues. The CDR3 DNA follows: TGTGCCAGTACTAACAGGGGAACTACGCACGGCTACACCTTC. This codes for CASTNRGTTHGYTF.

This chain uses TRBV29-1 with TRBJ1-1; no reliable D call. This CDR3 is built from 10 residues. Deletions cut 5 bases from V and 12 bases from J, with 13 bases between. From germline, CDR1 is SQVTM and CDR2 ANQGSEA. CDR3 nucleotides: TGCAGCGTTTTGACCGGGAGGTCTTTCTTT. Its translation is CSVLTGRSFF.

This clonotype appeared a single time. This chain joins TRBV29-1 and TRBJ2-5; 7 positions match TRBD2. The ends lost 4 bases at V and 4 bases at J; junction bases unmatched: 3. The germline V gene encodes CDR1 SQVTM and CDR2 ANQGSEA. The CDR3 loop spans 12 amino acids. The CDR3 spells CSVVSSGETQYF. The CDR3 coding sequence is TGCAGCGTTGTTTCTAGCGGAGAGACCCAGTACTTC.

A few counts support this clonotype. This rearrangement joins TRBV7-4 to TRBJ2-5, with 7 positions matching TRBD1. The CDR3 length is 15 residues. V gave up 1 base and J gave up 2 bases; unmatched junction bases: 4. From germline, CDR1 is SGHVT and CDR2 SQSDAQ. DNA of the CDR3: TGTGCCAGCAGCTTAGGGAGGACAGGTCAAGAGACCCAGTACTTC. Translation gives CASSLGRTGQETQYF.

This chain links TRBV5-1 with TRBJ1-5; the D gene is possibly TRBD1 (5 bases). The ends were cut back, 5 bases at V and 3 bases at J, with 12 bases in the middle. This CDR3 is 14 amino acids long. Germline assignment: CDR1 SGHRS and CDR2 YFSETQ. DNA of the CDR3: TGCGCCAGCAGTATTGGGGGGACCAATCAGCCCCAGCATTTT. It yields the protein CASSIGGTNQPQHF. Using reference TRBV5-1 and TRBJ1-5 for the parts outside the CDR3, the full variable domain is KAGVTQTPRYLIKTRGQQVTLSCSPISGHRSVSWYQQTPGQGLQFLFEYFSETQRNKGNFPGRFSGRQFSNSRSEMNVSTLELGDSALYLCASSIGGTNQPQHFGDGTRLSIL.

This clonotype was observed a few times. The V and J genes are TRBV28 and TRBJ2-1, with 12 positions matching TRBD2. The CDR3 is 21 residues long. Per the germline V gene, CDR1 is MDHEN and CDR2 is SYDVKM. V was clipped by 3 bases and J by 4 bases; unmatched bases: 19. CDR3 residues: CASSFLRSVGPSGGAYNEQFF. As DNA, the CDR3 is TGTGCCAGCAGTTTCCTTCGGTCCGTGGGGCCTAGCGGGGGGGCTTACAATGAGCAGTTCTTC.

This chain connects TRBV6-2 or TRBV6-3 to TRBJ2-7; either TRBD1 or TRBD2 may supply D (5 bases each). This CDR3 spans 14 amino acids. Germline loops: CDR1 MNHEY, CDR2 SVGEGT. Between the trimmed V and J ends, which lost 5 bases and 2 bases, there was a span of 13 bases. The CDR3 reads CASSPGRATYEQYF. In DNA, the CDR3 is TGTGCCAGCAGTCCGGGACGGGCCACCTACGAGCAGTACTTC.

The chain recombines TRBV29-1 with TRBJ1-1; 7 bases agree with TRBD1. This CDR3 is 14 amino acids long. The junction had 5 bases not matched to a gene; V was cut back by 4 bases and J by 0 bases. The V gene's germline CDR1 is SQVTM and CDR2 ANQGSEA. The CDR3 bases are TGCAGCGTTGTAGCAGGGGGGCTGAACACTGAAGCTTTCTTT. Translated, it gives CSVVAGGLNTEAFF.